The rows below give T cell receptor beta chains drawn from one sample of a study of monozygotic twins with inflammatory bowel disease. Reanalyzing the 5' RACE reads, TCRdb keeps one entry per CDR3 protein, without DNA. The sample's table shows some 150,000 distinct CDR3 sequences. The material sequenced was blood. These receptors were taken from a human donor with ulcerative colitis or Crohn's disease, or a healthy co-twin of an affected twin (not recorded which). CDR3s include the opening cysteine and the closing phenylalanine or tryptophan.

CDR3 protein	V gene	J gene
CASSGGLAQTGELFF	TRBV21-1	TRBJ2-2
CASSYGLAYNEQFF	TRBV7-2	TRBJ2-1
CSARDRTPPNTGELFF	TRBV20-1	TRBJ2-2
CASSRPYARGTDTQYF	TRBV28	TRBJ2-3
CASSPERGNQPQHF	TRBV2	TRBJ1-5
CASSQFQGFRGYTF	TRBV16	TRBJ1-2
CAISQPAASGNTIYF	TRBV3-1	TRBJ1-3
CASSGGQGYGGYTF	TRBV12-3/TRBV12-4	TRBJ1-2
CASSLVGQLSGANVLTF	TRBV5-1	TRBJ2-6
CASSPRIASLGEQYF	TRBV11-2	TRBJ2-7
CSAPPSASGQETQYF	TRBV20-1	TRBJ2-5
CSAGQGLTGELFF	TRBV20-1	TRBJ2-2
CSASRDGNQPQHF	TRBV20-1	TRBJ1-5
CASKRGGRGNTEAFF	TRBV27	TRBJ1-1
CASSSVEYGYTF	TRBV5-4	TRBJ1-2
CASSMYDSYNEQFF	TRBV19	TRBJ2-1
CASTARPIGQTFVDGYTF	TRBV6-2/TRBV6-3	TRBJ1-2
CATSEGTGELFF	TRBV24-1	TRBJ2-2
CASSLGVMNTEAFF	TRBV7-9	TRBJ1-1
CASSLVPDTQYF	TRBV5-1	TRBJ2-3
CASSLPLRTGEDYGYTF	TRBV7-2	TRBJ1-2
CASTYGTTNSPLHF	TRBV4-1	TRBJ1-6
CASSESGSYEQYF	TRBV25-1	TRBJ2-7
CASSLSRPGGGQPQHF	TRBV27	TRBJ1-5
CASSLADSGGYTF	TRBV12-3/TRBV12-4	TRBJ1-2
CASSLRYPDTQYF	TRBV12-3/TRBV12-4	TRBJ2-3
CASSSDSGLAGEEAQYF	TRBV7-6	TRBJ2-5
CASSSPIRTDLHSNQPQHF	TRBV28	TRBJ1-5
CASSPIRWANAGELFF	TRBV5-1	TRBJ2-2
CASRDDSYNEQFF	TRBV6-5	TRBJ2-1
CASSRTSGNDEQFF	TRBV5-1	TRBJ2-1
CASSPDGGSNGYTF	TRBV9	TRBJ1-2
CASSSLNGEQYF	TRBV27	TRBJ2-7
CASGSLDTQYF	TRBV5-4	TRBJ2-3
CASSRPGQGEQFF	TRBV7-2	TRBJ2-1
CASSSARNEQFF	TRBV11-3	TRBJ2-1
CASSPVAGGQPQHF	TRBV6-6	TRBJ1-5
CASSLWGAETQYF	TRBV12-3/TRBV12-4	TRBJ2-5
CASSEGPTYNEQFF	TRBV7-2	TRBJ2-1
CAIMEGAGSSYEQYF	TRBV10-3	TRBJ2-7
CSAPGGPNTEAFF	TRBV29-1	TRBJ1-1
CASSITTEINTEAFF	TRBV28	TRBJ1-1
CSARHVDRDEAFF	TRBV20-1	TRBJ1-1